This T cell receptor beta chain was found in a study of blood T cell repertoires in COVID-19. For the study at large: COVID-19 samples from acute and convalescent phases originated in the United States, Italy and Spain. T cells, B-cell-depleted T cells, or PBMCs provided the cDNA or gDNA that served as material.

Produced via immunoSEQ multiplex PCR; TCRdb's table is partial and in-frame only. The sample includes a few hundred thousand clones, approximately 90% seen only once; the top ten take 2.5% to 3%. Trimming removed 5 bases from V and 9 bases from J; junction bases left unmatched: 4. Germline V lookup: CDR1 SGHTS, CDR2 YDEGEE. This CDR3 region has 13 residues. V gene TRBV5-8 combines with J gene TRBJ1-6; 8 bases match TRBD1. Sequencing used peripheral blood. The clonotype originates from a woman aged 25 to 39 with active or convalescent COVID-19. DNA for the CDR3: TGTGCCAGCAGTCTAGGACAGGGTTCACCCCTCCACTTT. Its protein is CASSLGQGSPLHF.